This entry concerns a single TCR beta chain. Its antigen is not known. Constant-segment primers and 5'RACE yielded cDNA libraries for TCR alpha and TCR beta, each carrying sample barcodes and UMIs. MiXCR, applied by TCRdb to the 5' RACE reads, yields one record per CDR3 protein. The profile shows nearly 350,000 distinct CDR3 sequences, roughly 13% of them singletons. CDR1 is MNHEY and CDR2 is SVGEGT in the germline V gene. Trimming took 8 bases from V and 1 from J, leaving 30 bases between them. The CDR3 has 20 residues. The sample originates from a study of T-cell memory formation after mild COVID-19. In the study overall: Most TCR clusters belonged to a single donor. Overall study results and limits: Largely, contracting CD4+ clones fell within CM and EM, and contracting CD8+ clones within EMRA. Clones that contracted from day 15 to 85 were balanced CD4/CD8, while later expanders leaned CD4+.

The rearrangement links TRBV6-2 or TRBV6-3 to TRBJ1-5; D is ambiguous. The TCR was taken from a man aged 18 to 35 who had mild COVID-19 (a few samples of this study predate the infection). Cell type and time point are not known. Sequencing was done on a sample of PBMCs or a T cell subset sorted from them (not recorded which). The chain's CDR3 is CASSWDTALAGIPSNQPQHF. The CDR3 DNA follows: TGTGCCAGCTCTTGGGATACCGCCCTGGCGGGGATTCCGAGCAATCAGCCCCAGCATTTT.